The 9 T cell receptor beta chains below all came from one sample that was sequenced in a study of blood T cell repertoires in COVID-19. Sequencing used immunoSEQ multiplex PCR; TCRdb keeps in-frame clones, though not all of them. The repertoire holds more than 250,000 clones, with 90% as singletons. The source material was PBMCs or T cells enriched from blood (not recorded which). All receptors come from a woman aged 18-29 years with acute COVID-19.

Details on this clone: This same CDR3 is encoded by further DNA sequences in the sample. V is TRBV3-1 (or the pseudogene TRBV3-2) and J is TRBJ2-3; 10 nucleotides agree with TRBD2. The germline CDR1 and CDR2 sequences are LGHDT and YNNKEL (reference sequence). The junction had 1 base not matched to a gene; V was cut back by 4 bases and J by 0 bases. The CDR3 is 15 amino acids. The DNA for the CDR3 is TGTGCCAGCAGCCCGACTAGCGGGAGCACAGATACGCAGTATTTT. It is translated as CASSPTSGSTDTQYF.

This clone has only a few counts. The J gene is TRBJ2-1, the V gene TRBV5-1; 8 bases are shared with TRBD2. The V segment lost 5 bases and the J segment 2 bases; nucleotides outside the gene matches: 9. CDR1 is SGHRS, CDR2 YFSETQ, per germline. This CDR3 has 16 residues. As DNA, the CDR3 is TGCGCCAGCAGGGCCCAAGCGGGGGCTACCTACAATGAGCAGTTCTTC. It codes for CASRAQAGATYNEQFF. Together with reference TRBV5-1 and TRBJ2-1, the CDR3 gives the full variable domain: KAGVTQTPRYLIKTRGQQVTLSCSPISGHRSVSWYQQTPGQGLQFLFEYFSETQRNKGNFPGRFSGRQFSNSRSEMNVSTLELGDSALYLCASRAQAGATYNEQFFGPGTRLTVL.

This chain joins TRBV7-9 and TRBJ1-2, with a weak D call TRBD1 (5 bases). The CDR3 has 17 amino acids. V was clipped by 2 bases and J by 0 bases, with 16 bases between them. Per the germline V gene, CDR1 is SEHNR and CDR2 is FQNEAQ (reference sequence). The CDR3 region is CASSLTRGTATNYGYTF. CDR3 DNA sequence: TGTGCCAGCAGCTTAACCCGCGGGACGGCAACTAACTATGGCTACACCTTC.

This rearrangement joins TRBV6-5 to TRBJ2-7; tentative D call: TRBD1 (5 bases). The CDR3 runs 13 residues. Germline-derived CDR1 and CDR2 are MNHEY and SVGAGI. With 5 bases removed from V and 4 bases from J, the gap between germline ends came to 12 bases. The CDR3 reads CASSPRQFYEQYF. The CDR3 region has the DNA TGTGCCAGCAGTCCACGACAGTTTTACGAGCAGTACTTC.

This clone was observed once. The J gene is TRBJ1-5, the V gene TRBV27; no reliable D call. The CDR3 has 13 amino acids. CDR1 and CDR2 from the germline V gene are MNHEY and SMNVEV (reference sequence). Trimming cost V 6 bases and J 7 bases, with 13 bases left between them. CDR3 in DNA: TGTGCCAGCAGCCGCACCCTCGGGCAGCCCCAGCATTTT. Amino acid sequence: CASSRTLGQPQHF.

CDR3 sequence (DNA): TGCGCCAGCTCTGACCCTAGGATCGTAGGAGAGACCCAGTACTTC. Amino acids: CASSDPRIVGETQYF. The rearrangement joins TRBV10-2 to TRBJ2-5; D gene ambiguous. This CDR3 has 15 amino acids. Germline loops: CDR1 WSHSY, CDR2 SAAADI. V shed 8 bases and J shed 4 bases, with 20 bases lying between them.

The chain links TRBV6-5 to TRBJ2-7; D uncertain. Germline-derived CDR1 and CDR2 are MNHEY and SVGAGI. V was shortened by 0 bases and J by 2 bases, with 8 bases between the two germline ends. The CDR3 has 14 amino acids. CDR3 nucleotides: TGTGCCAGCAGTTACTCCCTAGGTCCCTACGAGCAGTACTTC. Its translation: CASSYSLGPYEQYF.

This chain links TRBV27 with TRBJ2-3, with 10 bases matching TRBD2. Germline CDR1 is MNHEY and CDR2 is SMNVEV (reference sequence). The length of the CDR3 is 14 residues. J was trimmed by 8 bases and V by 5 bases; bases with no gene match: 7. The CDR3 reads CASSQSGRAVTQYF. In nucleotides, the CDR3 is TGTGCCAGCAGTCAGAGCGGGAGGGCCGTTACGCAGTATTTT.

The rearrangement joins TRBV2 to TRBJ2-2; TRBD2 aligns across 10 bases. Germline V CDR1 and CDR2: SNHLY, FYNNEI. Trimming removed 10 bases from V and 5 bases from J; junction bases left unmatched: 13. The CDR3 has 16 residues. As DNA, the CDR3 is TGTGCCACCAATACCGGGACTAGCGTAAATACCGGGGAGCTGTTTTTT. Translating it yields CATNTGTSVNTGELFF.